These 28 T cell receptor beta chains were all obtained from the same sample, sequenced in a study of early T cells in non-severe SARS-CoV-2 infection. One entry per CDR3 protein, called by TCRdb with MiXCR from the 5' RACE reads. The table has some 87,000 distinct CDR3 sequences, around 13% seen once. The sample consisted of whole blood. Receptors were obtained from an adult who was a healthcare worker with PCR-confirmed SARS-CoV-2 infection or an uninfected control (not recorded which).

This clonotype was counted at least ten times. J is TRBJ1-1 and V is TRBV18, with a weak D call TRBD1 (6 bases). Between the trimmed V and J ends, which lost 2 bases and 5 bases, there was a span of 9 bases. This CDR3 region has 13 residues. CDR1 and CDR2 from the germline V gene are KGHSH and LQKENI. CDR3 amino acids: CASSPGTYTEAFF. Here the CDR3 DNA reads TGTGCCAGCTCACCAGGGACATATACTGAAGCTTTCTTT.

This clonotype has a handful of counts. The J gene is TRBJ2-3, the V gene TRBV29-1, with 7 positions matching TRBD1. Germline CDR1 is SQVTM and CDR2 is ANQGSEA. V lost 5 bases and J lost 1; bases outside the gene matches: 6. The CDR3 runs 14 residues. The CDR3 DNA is TGCAGCGTTCGCAGGGGGTCTGGCACAGATACGCAGTATTTT. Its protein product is CSVRRGSGTDTQYF.

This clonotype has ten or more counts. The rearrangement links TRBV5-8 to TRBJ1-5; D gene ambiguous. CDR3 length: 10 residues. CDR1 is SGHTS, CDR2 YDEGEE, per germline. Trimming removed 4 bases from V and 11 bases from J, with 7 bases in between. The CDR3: CASSLGTQHF. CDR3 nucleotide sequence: TGTGCCAGCAGCCTGGGGACCCAGCATTTT. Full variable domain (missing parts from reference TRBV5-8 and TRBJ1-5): EAGVTQSPTHLIKTRGQQATLRCSPISGHTSVYWYQQALGLGLQFLLWYDEGEERNRGNFPPRFSGRQFPNYSSELNVNALELEDSALYLCASSLGTQHFGDGTRLSIL.

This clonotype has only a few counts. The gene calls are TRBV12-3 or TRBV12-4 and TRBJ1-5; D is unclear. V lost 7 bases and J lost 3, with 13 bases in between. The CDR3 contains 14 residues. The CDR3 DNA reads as TGTGCCAGCACCTTAGGACGGATCAATCAGCCCCAGCATTTT. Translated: CASTLGRINQPQHF.

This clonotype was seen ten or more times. CDR3 bases: TGCGCCAGCAGCCTATACCCCCGGGACAGGGCAGCGGAGACCCAGTACTTC. Amino acids: CASSLYPRDRAAETQYF. The V gene is TRBV5-1, the J gene TRBJ2-5; 9 bases agree with TRBD1. The CDR3 consists of 17 residues. From germline, CDR1 is SGHRS and CDR2 YFSETQ. The ends lost 4 bases at V and 5 bases at J; junction bases unmatched: 15. Full variable domain (remainder filled in from reference TRBV5-1 and TRBJ2-5): KAGVTQTPRYLIKTRGQQVTLSCSPISGHRSVSWYQQTPGQGLQFLFEYFSETQRNKGNFPGRFSGRQFSNSRSEMNVSTLELGDSALYLCASSLYPRDRAAETQYFGPGTRLLVL.

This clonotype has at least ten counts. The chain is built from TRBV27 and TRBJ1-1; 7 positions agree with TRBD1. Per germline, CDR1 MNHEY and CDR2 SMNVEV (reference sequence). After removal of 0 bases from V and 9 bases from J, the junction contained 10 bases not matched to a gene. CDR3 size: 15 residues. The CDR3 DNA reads TGTGCCAGCAGTTTATCTGGCAGGGGGGGCGTGAAAGCTTTCTTT. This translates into CASSLSGRGGVKAFF.

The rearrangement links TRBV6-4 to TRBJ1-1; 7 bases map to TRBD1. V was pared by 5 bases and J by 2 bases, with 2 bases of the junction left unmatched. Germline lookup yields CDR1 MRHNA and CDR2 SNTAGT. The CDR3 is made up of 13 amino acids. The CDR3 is CASSRDSNTEAFF. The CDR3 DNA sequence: TGTGCCAGCAGTCGGGACAGCAACACTGAAGCTTTCTTT.

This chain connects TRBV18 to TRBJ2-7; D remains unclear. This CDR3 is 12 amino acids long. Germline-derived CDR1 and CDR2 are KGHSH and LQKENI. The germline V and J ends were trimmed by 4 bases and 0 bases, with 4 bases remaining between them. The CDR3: CASSLLSYEQYF. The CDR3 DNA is TGTGCCAGCTCACTGCTCTCCTACGAGCAGTACTTC. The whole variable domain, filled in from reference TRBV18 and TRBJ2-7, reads NAGVMQNPRHLVRRRGQEARLRCSPMKGHSHVYWYRQLPEEGLKFMVYLQKENIIDESGMPKERFSAEFPKEGPSILRIQQVVRGDSAAYFCASSLLSYEQYFGPGTRLTVT.

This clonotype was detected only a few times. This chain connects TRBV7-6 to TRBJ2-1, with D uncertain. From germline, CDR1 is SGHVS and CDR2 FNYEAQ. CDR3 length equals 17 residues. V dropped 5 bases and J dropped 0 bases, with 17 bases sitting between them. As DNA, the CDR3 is TGTGCCAGCAGCGTCTCTAGGAGAGTCAGCTCCTACAATGAGCAGTTCTTC. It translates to CASSVSRRVSSYNEQFF. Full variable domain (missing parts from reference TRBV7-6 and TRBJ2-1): GAGVSQSPRYKVTKRGQDVALRCDPISGHVSLYWYRQALGQGPEFLTYFNYEAQQDKSGLPNDRFSAERPEGSISTLTIQRTEQRDSAMYRCASSVSRRVSSYNEQFFGPGTRLTVL.

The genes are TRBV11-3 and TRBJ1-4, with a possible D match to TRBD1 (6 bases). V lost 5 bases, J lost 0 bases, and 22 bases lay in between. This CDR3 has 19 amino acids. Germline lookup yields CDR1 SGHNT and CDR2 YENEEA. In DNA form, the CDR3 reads TGTGCCAGCAGCCCCCGGGACCAGGGGAGGCCTGCAACTAATGAAAAACTGTTTTTT. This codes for CASSPRDQGRPATNEKLFF.

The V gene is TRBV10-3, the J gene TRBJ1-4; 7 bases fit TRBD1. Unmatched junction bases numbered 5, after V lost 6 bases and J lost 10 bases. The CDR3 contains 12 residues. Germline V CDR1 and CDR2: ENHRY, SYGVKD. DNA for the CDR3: TGTGCCATCAGCCCGAACAGGGGAAAACTGTTTTTT. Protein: CAISPNRGKLFF.

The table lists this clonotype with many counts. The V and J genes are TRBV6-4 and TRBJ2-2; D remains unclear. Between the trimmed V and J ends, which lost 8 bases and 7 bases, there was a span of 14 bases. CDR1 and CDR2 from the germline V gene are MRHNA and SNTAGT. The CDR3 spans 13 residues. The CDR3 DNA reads TGTGCCAGCCAAGGATCCGATCACGGGGAGCTGTTTTTT. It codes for CASQGSDHGELFF.

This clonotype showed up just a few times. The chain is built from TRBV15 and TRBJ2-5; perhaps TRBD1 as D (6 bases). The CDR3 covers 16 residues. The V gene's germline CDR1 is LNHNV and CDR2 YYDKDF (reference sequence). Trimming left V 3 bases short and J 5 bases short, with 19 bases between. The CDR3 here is CATSSPSPTGLETQYF. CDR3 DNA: TGTGCCACCAGCAGTCCCTCACCCACAGGGTTGGAGACCCAGTACTTC.

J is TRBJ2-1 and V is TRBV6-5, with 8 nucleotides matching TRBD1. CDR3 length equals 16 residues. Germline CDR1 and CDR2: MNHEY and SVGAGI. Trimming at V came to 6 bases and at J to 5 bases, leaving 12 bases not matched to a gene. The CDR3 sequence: CASSPMFRTGNNEQFF. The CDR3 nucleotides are TGTGCCAGCAGCCCTATGTTCCGGACAGGGAACAATGAGCAGTTCTTC.

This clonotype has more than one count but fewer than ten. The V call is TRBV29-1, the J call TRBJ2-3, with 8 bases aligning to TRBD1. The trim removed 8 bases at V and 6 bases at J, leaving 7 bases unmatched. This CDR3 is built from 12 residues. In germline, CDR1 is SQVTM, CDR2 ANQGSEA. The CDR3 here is CSLDRVGDTQYF. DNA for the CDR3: TGCAGCCTGGACAGGGTTGGGGATACGCAGTATTTT.

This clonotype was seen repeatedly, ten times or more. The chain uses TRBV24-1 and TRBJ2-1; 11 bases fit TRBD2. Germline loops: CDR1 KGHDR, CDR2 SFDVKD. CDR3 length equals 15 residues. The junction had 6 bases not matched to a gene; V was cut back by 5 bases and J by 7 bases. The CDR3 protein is CATSVSGGAGNEQFF. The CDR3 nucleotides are TGTGCCACCAGTGTTAGCGGGGGGGCTGGTAATGAGCAGTTCTTC.

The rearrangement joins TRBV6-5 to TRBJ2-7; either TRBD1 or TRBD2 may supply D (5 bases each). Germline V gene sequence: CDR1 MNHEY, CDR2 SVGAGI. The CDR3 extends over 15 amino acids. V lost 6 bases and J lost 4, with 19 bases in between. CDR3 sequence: CASSAGGAQPYEQYF. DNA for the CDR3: TGTGCCAGCAGCGCTGGGGGAGCACAACCATACGAGCAGTACTTC.

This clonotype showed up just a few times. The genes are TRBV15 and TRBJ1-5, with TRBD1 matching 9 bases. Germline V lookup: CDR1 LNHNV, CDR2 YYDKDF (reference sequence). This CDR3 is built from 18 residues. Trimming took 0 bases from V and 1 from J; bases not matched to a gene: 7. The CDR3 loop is CATSRDRGQGGSNQPQHF. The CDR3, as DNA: TGTGCCACCAGCAGAGATAGGGGACAGGGAGGAAGCAATCAGCCCCAGCATTTT.

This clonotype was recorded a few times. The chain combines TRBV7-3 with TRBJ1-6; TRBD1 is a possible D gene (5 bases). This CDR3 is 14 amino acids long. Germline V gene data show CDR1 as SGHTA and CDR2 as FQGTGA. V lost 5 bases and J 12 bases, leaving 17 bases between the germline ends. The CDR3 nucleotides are TGTGCCAGCAGCCGAGACGGGGCGGGGGGACCCCTCCACTTT. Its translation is CASSRDGAGGPLHF. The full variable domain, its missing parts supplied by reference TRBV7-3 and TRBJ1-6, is GAGVSQTPSNKVTEKGKYVELRCDPISGHTALYWYRQSLGQGPEFLIYFQGTGAADDSGLPNDRFFAVRPEGSVSTLKIQRTERGDSAVYLCASSRDGAGGPLHFGNGTRLTVT.

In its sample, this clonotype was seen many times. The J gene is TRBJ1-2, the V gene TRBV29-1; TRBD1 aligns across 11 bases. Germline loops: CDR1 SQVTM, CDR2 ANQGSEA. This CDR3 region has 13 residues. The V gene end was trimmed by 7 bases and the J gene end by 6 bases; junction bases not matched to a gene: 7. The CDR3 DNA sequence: TGCAGCGGGGGCGGACAGGGGGCCGATGGCTACACCTTC. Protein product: CSGGGQGADGYTF.

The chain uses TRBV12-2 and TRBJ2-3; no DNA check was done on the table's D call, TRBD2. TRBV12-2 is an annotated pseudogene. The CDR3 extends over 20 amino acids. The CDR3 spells CASRPPARGERGARGDTQYF. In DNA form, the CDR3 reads TGTGCAAGTCGCCCTCCCGCCCGGGGTGAGCGGGGGGCCCGCGGCGATACGCAGTATTTT.

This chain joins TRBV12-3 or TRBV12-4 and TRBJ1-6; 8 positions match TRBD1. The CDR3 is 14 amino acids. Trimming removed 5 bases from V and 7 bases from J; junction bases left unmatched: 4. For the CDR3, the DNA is TGTGCCAGCAGTCTCCGACAGGGGAATTCACCCCTCCACTTT. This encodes CASSLRQGNSPLHF.

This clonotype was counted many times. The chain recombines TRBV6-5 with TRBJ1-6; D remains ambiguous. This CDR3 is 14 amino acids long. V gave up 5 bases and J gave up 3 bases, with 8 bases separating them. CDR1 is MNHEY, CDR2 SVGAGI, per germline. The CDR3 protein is CASSHPDYNSPLHF. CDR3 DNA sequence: TGTGCCAGCAGTCATCCCGACTATAATTCACCCCTCCACTTT.

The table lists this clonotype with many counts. CDR3 nucleotide sequence: TGTGCCAGCAGCTTAGGTTTCGGTCAGCCCCAGCATTTT. Its translation is CASSLGFGQPQHF. V usage is TRBV7-2 and J usage is TRBJ1-5; D remains ambiguous. Per the germline V gene, CDR1 is SGHTA and CDR2 is FQGNSA. V lost 1 base and J lost 6, with 7 bases in between. CDR3 length equals 13 residues.

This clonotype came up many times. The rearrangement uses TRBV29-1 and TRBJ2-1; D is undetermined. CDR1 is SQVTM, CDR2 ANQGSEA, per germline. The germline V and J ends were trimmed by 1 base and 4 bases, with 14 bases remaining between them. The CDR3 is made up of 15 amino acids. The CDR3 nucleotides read TGCAGCGTTGAAGGGGCGACGGAACGATACAATGAGCAGTTCTTC. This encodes CSVEGATERYNEQFF.

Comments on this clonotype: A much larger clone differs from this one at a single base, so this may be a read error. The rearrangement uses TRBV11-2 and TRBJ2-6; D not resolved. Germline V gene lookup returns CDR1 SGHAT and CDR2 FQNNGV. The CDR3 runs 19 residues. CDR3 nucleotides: TGTGCCGGCAGCTTAGATCGGGTCAGGTCGCCCCCTGGGGCCAACGTCCTGACTTTC. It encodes CAGSLDRVRSPPGANVLTF.

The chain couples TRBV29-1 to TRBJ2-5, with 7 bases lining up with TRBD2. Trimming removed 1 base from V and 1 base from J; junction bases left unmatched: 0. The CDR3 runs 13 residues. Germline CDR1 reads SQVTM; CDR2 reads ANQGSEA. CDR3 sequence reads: CSVEGTSQETQYF. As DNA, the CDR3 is TGCAGCGTTGAAGGGACTAGCCAAGAGACCCAGTACTTC.

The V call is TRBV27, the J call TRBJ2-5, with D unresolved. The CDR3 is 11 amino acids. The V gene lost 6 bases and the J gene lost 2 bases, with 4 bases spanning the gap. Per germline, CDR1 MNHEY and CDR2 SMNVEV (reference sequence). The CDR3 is CASREQETQYF. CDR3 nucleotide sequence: TGTGCCAGCAGAGAGCAAGAGACCCAGTACTTC.